Presented here are 14 T cell receptor beta chains from one specimen sequenced in a study of T cell responses to AZD1222 COVID-19 vaccine. Sequenced by immunoSEQ multiplex PCR; TCRdb stores in-frame clones only, minus some. The sample holds 77,000 or so clones; approximately 89% are singletons and the top ten take under 35%. Sequencing used peripheral blood, obtained 28 days after the second AZD1222 dose. All receptors come from an adult who received the AZD1222 COVID-19 vaccine.

CDR3 DNA sequence: TGTGCCACCAGCAGAGATCGAGCAATTGGCCGAGGGGAGCAGTTCTTC. Protein sequence: CATSRDRAIGRGEQFF. V and J are TRBV15 and TRBJ2-1; D might be TRBD2 (5 bases). The germline gives CDR1 LNHNV, CDR2 YYDKDF (reference sequence). The V end was cut by 0 bases, the J end by 10 bases, with 19 bases between. The CDR3 loop spans 16 amino acids.

The rearrangement joins TRBV7-2 to TRBJ2-2; the match to TRBD1 covers 9 bases. The CDR3 extends over 15 amino acids. The ends lost 2 bases at V and 7 bases at J; junction bases unmatched: 5. CDR1 is SGHTA and CDR2 is FQGNSA in the germline V gene. The CDR3 protein is CASSLTGGLNGELFF. DNA of the CDR3: TGTGCCAGCAGCTTAACAGGGGGCTTGAACGGGGAGCTGTTTTTT.

The genes are TRBV27 and TRBJ2-7, with a tentative D call TRBD2 (5 bases). The CDR3 runs to 15 residues. Germline CDR1 MNHEY, CDR2 SMNVEV (reference sequence). Deletions cut 3 bases from V and 0 bases from J, with 12 bases between. In DNA, the CDR3 is TGTGCCAGCAGTTTTTCAAGCGGACTCTCCTACGAGCAGTACTTC. Translating it yields CASSFSSGLSYEQYF.

The gene calls are TRBV2 and TRBJ2-7, with D perhaps TRBD1 (6 bases). This CDR3 spans 13 amino acids. The V end lost 6 bases, the J end lost 0 bases, and 9 bases lay between the germline ends. Germline V lookup: CDR1 SNHLY, CDR2 FYNNEI. The CDR3 reads CASRQGFSYEQYF. For the CDR3, the DNA is TGTGCCAGCAGACAGGGTTTCTCCTACGAGCAGTACTTC.

The rearrangement links TRBV28 to TRBJ2-7, with TRBD2 identical over 13 bases. The germline V gene has CDR1 MDHEN and CDR2 SYDVKM. The length of the CDR3 is 15 residues. The V and J ends lost 6 bases and 6 bases, in that order; junction bases with no gene match: 8. The CDR3 sequence: CASRPTSGRFSEQYF. CDR3 in DNA: TGTGCCAGCAGACCGACTAGCGGGAGGTTTTCCGAGCAGTACTTC.

CDR3 region: CASRSGGGKNIQYF. The CDR3 region has the DNA TGCGCCAGCAGGAGCGGGGGAGGAAAAAACATTCAGTACTTC. The chain carries TRBV5-1 and TRBJ2-4, with 8 bases fitting TRBD2. Germline trimming cut 5 bases from V and 4 bases from J; bases unmatched to any gene: 5. Germline CDR1 reads SGHRS; CDR2 reads YFSETQ. There are 14 residues in the CDR3.

The chain is built from TRBV28 and TRBJ2-7; D is unresolved. The germline gives CDR1 MDHEN, CDR2 SYDVKM. Trimming removed 5 bases at V and 4 bases at J, with 12 bases between. The CDR3 is 13 amino acids. CDR3 in amino acids: CASSPVGEYEQYF. CDR3 coding DNA: TGTGCCAGCAGTCCCGTTGGGGAATACGAGCAGTACTTC.

V usage is TRBV23-1 and J usage is TRBJ1-5, with a possible D match to TRBD1 (5 bases). TRBV23-1 is designated an ORF whose function remains uncertain. The CDR3 is made up of 19 amino acids. V lost 3 bases and J lost 0, with 21 bases in between. This CDR3 is CASSHPGARETYSNQPQHF. DNA for the CDR3: TGCGCCAGCAGTCACCCCGGGGCCAGAGAAACCTATAGCAATCAGCCCCAGCATTTT.

The chain is built from TRBV6-4 and TRBJ2-1, with 10 bases that match TRBD2. The CDR3 has 14 amino acids. The trim removed 6 bases at V and 8 bases at J, leaving 7 bases unmatched. Germline V gives CDR1 MRHNA, CDR2 SNTAGT. The CDR3 DNA reads as TGTGCCAGCAGCTATACCGGGACTAGCGATGAGCAGTTCTTC. Translating gives CASSYTGTSDEQFF.

This chain links TRBV28 with TRBJ2-1; 12 bases line up with TRBD1. This CDR3 has 16 amino acids. J was trimmed by 10 bases and V by 8 bases; bases with no gene match: 15. Looked up from germline, CDR1 is MDHEN and CDR2 is SYDVKM. The DNA for the CDR3 is TGTGCCAGCGGAGAAAGACCGGGACAGGGGGCTACCGAGCAGTTCTTC. This gives the protein CASGERPGQGATEQFF.

This sequence joins TRBV5-5 and TRBJ1-6; D remains unclear. The CDR3 is 12 residues long. The V and J ends lost 6 bases and 11 bases respectively, with 12 bases between them. Germline V lookup: CDR1 SGHKS, CDR2 YYEKEE (reference sequence). The CDR3 DNA reads as TGTGCCAGCACCCAGACCGGGACACCCCTCCACTTT. Encoded protein: CASTQTGTPLHF.

This chain uses TRBV29-1 with TRBJ1-2; maybe TRBD1 (5 bases). The CDR3 totals 13 residues. The ends were cut back, 4 bases at V and 5 bases at J, with 14 bases in the middle. The germline CDR1 and CDR2 sequences are SQVTM and ANQGSEA. The CDR3 coding sequence is TGCAGCGTTGTGGACACACGGGGGTATGGCTACACCTTC. Protein sequence: CSVVDTRGYGYTF.

The chain uses TRBV27 and TRBJ2-7, with 7 bases matching TRBD1. V shed 10 bases, J shed 4 bases, and the junction held 10 bases outside the gene matches. The V gene's germline CDR1 is MNHEY and CDR2 SMNVEV (reference sequence). CDR3 length: 13 amino acids. DNA for the CDR3: TGTGCCACCTCGGGGACAGCCCTATACGAGCAGTACTTC. It specifies CATSGTALYEQYF.

This chain uses TRBV5-6 with TRBJ2-1; 7 bases fit TRBD2. The trim removed 2 bases at V and 2 bases at J, leaving 4 bases unmatched. Looked up from germline, CDR1 is SGHDT and CDR2 is YYEEEE. This CDR3 has 15 residues. CDR3 DNA sequence: TGTGCCAGCAGCTTACAGCTAGCGGCCTACAATGAGCAGTTCTTC. Translation: CASSLQLAAYNEQFF.